This TCR beta chain was identified during a study of cytomegalovirus exposure and HLA in healthy donors (dated by TCRdb to about 2017). About the investigation overall: According to a later analysis, the 110 or so validation repertoires were produced on the same platform as the roughly 600 repertoires of the first cohort. The study aimed to test whether cataloging public T cell receptors could reveal signatures of past pathogen exposure. Along with the approximately 700-subject first cohort, a separate validation cohort of some 130 different subjects was used. The study combined high-throughput TCR immunosequencing, statistical association of individual TCRs with disease status, and machine learning to predict cytomegalovirus infection status.

The donors were included in the validation cohort of roughly 120 subjects, a group kept apart from the roughly 730-subject first cohort. CDR3 length: 15 amino acids, cysteine to phenylalanine. CDR3 DNA only is kept here, 45 bases in frame from base 1. According to the germline V gene, CDR1 reads SGDLS and CDR2 reads YYNGEE. V lost 0 bases and J lost 6 bases, and the count of bases not matched to a germline gene is 5. Library method: the immunoSEQ multiplex PCR assay. As for the original processing: A statistical classification framework was developed to diagnose cytomegalovirus status using the catalog of TCR beta chain sequences. In TCRdb, the immuneACCESS table is reduced to in-frame sequences with V and J assigned. These tables do not hold every clone; where another copy was compared, an unresolved V gene accounts for under half, and the others remain unexplained. V and J calls and clone size are those listed in that table; D and trimming were worked out from the DNA. The sample table lists just under 75,000 clones, around 94% of them with a count of one. The ten most abundant clones make up 3.2% of the sample.

Points on this clone: The antigen it binds to is not known. Base qualities are not provided; no much larger clone lies one nucleotide away.

What the work shows at the level of the full study, not this receptor alone: The authors suggested that the approach could potentially be generalized to other disease states and immunological phenotypes. A later analysis found that TCRs clustered in the first cohort also tended to co-occur in the 120 validation repertoires, with about 94% of cluster scores above 0. All 120 or so repertoires were used to score co-occurrence in the validation cohort in a later analysis, because that analysis had no HLA typing for the cohort. Most TCR sequences were seen in very few donors, while some public TCRs were found in many individuals. In the study, roughly 160 TCR beta chains were listed as associated with cytomegalovirus. A few of the identified cytomegalovirus-associated TCR beta chains were confirmed in vitro to be specific for cytomegalovirus antigens. Cytomegalovirus status was reported to be diagnosed by the classifier with high specificity and sensitivity in both the original and validation cohorts.

The sample comprised PBMCs. The chain was built from TRBV9 and TRBJ2-1; 8 bases in the middle match TRBD2. The sequence came from a woman under 30 in good health and CMV-seropositive. The base sequence is TGTGCCAGCAGCGTAGCGGGAGGGCGGGCCAATGAGCAGTTCTTC. Its coded protein is CASSVAGGRANEQFF.